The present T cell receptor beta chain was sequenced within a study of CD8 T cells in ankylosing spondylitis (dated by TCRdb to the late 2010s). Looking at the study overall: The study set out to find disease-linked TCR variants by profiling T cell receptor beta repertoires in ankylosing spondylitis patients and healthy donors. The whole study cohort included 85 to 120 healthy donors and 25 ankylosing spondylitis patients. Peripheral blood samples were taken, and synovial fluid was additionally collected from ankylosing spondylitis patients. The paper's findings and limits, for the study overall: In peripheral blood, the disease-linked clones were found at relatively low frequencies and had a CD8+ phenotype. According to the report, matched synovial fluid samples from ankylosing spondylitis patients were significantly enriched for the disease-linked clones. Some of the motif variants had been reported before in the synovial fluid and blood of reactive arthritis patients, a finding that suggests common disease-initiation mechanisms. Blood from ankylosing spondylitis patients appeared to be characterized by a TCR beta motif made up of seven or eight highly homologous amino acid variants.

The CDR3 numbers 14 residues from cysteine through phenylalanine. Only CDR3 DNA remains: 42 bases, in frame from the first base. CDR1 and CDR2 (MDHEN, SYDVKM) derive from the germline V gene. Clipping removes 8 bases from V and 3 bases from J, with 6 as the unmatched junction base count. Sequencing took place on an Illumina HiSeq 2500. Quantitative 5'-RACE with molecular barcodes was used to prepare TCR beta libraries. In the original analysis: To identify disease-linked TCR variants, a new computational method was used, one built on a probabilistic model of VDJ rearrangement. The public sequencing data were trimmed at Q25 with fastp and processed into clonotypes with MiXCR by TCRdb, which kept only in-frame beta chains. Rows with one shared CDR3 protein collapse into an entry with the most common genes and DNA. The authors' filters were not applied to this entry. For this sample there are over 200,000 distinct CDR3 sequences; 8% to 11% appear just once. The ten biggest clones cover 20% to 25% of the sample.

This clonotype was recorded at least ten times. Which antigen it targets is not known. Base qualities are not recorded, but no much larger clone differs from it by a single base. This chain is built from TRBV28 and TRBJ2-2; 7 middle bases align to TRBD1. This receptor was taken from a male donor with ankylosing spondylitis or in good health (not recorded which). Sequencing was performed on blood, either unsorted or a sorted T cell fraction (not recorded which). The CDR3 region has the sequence CASLGTAYTGELFF. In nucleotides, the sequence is TGTGCCAGCCTTGGGACAGCCTACACCGGGGAGCTGTTTTTT.